This record looks at one T cell receptor (beta chain) sequence and its context. The germline V gene has CDR1 SGDLS and CDR2 YYNGEE. This CDR3 spans 15 amino acids. The ends were cut back, 0 bases at V and 5 bases at J, with 14 bases in the middle. Method: immunoSEQ multiplex PCR; TCRdb's copy keeps in-frame clones and lacks some. The table records under 150,000 clones, approximately 80% of them present only once. This entry belongs to a study of blood T cell repertoires in COVID-19. At the level of the study: The study counted Cohort 3 donors as recovered given two negative PCRs, clearance, or symptom resolution.

V is TRBV9 and J is TRBJ2-5; D not certain. The receptor was isolated from a man aged 45-60 years in a cohort exposed to, infected with or recovered from COVID-19 (not recorded which). What was sequenced was PBMCs or T cells enriched from blood (not recorded which). In DNA, the CDR3 is TGTGCCAGCAGCGTAGGCGGCAAGGTCGTGGAGACCCAGTACTTC. Translated: CASSVGGKVVETQYF.